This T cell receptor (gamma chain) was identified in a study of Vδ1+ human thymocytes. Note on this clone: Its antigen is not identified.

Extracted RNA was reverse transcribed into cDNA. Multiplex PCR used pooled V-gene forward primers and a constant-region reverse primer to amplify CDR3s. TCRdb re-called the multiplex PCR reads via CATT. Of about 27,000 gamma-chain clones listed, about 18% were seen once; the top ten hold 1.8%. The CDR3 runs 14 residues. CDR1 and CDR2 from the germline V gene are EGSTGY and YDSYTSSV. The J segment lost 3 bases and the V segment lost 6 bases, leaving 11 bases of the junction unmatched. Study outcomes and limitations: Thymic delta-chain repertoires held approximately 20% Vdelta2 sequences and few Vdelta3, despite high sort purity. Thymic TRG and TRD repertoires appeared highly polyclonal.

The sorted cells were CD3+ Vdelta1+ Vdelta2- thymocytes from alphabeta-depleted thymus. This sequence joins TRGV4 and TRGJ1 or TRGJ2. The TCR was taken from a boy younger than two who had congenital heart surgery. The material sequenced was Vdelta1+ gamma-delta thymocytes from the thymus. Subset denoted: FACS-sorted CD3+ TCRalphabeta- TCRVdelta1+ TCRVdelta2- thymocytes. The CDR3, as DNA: TGTGCCACCTGGTCTGAGGGGGTTTATTATAAGAAACTCTTT. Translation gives CATWSEGVYYKKLF.